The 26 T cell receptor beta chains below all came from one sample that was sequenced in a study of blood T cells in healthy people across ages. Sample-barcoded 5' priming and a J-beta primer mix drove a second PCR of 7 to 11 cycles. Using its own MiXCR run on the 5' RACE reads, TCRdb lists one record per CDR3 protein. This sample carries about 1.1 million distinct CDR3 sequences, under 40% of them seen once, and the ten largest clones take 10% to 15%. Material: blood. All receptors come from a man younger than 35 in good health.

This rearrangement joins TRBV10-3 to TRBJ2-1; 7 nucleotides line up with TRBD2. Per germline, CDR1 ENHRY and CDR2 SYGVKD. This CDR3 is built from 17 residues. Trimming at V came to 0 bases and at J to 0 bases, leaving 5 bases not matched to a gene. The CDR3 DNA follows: TGTGCCATCAGTGAGTCCCCTGGCGGGGGCTCCTACAATGAGCAGTTCTTC. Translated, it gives CAISESPGGGSYNEQFF.

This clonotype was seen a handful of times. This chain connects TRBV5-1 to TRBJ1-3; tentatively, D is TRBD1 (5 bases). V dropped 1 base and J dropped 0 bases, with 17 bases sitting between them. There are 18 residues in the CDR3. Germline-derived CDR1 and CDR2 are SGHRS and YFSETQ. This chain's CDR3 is CASSLQGQQDPSGNTIYF. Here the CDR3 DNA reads TGCGCCAGCAGCTTGCAGGGTCAACAGGACCCCTCTGGAAACACCATATATTTT.

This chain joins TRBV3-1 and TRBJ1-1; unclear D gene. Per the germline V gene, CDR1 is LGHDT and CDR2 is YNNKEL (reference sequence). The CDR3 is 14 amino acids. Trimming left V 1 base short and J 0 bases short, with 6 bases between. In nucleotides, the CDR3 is TGTGCCAGCAGCCAAGCGGTCCTGAACACTGAAGCTTTCTTT. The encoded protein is CASSQAVLNTEAFF.

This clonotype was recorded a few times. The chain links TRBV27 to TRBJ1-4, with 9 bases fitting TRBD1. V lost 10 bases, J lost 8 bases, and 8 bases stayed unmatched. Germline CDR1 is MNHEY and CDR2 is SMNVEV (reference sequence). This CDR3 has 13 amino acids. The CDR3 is CATGRTGEEKLFF. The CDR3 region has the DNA TGTGCCACAGGAAGGACAGGGGAAGAAAAACTGTTTTTT.

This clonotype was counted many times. The CDR3 reads CASRITGAPYGYTF. The CDR3 nucleotides are TGTGCCAGCAGGATTACAGGGGCTCCCTATGGCTACACCTTC. The chain couples TRBV12-3 or TRBV12-4 to TRBJ1-2; TRBD1 aligns across 7 bases. V was clipped by 6 bases and J by 4 bases; unmatched bases: 8. This CDR3 is 14 amino acids long.

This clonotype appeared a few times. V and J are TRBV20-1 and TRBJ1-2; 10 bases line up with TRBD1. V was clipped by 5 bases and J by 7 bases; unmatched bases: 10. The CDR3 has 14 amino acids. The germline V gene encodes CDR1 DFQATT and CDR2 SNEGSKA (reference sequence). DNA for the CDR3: TGCAGTGCTCCGACCGGGACAGGGGCAGTTGGCTACACCTTC. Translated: CSAPTGTGAVGYTF.

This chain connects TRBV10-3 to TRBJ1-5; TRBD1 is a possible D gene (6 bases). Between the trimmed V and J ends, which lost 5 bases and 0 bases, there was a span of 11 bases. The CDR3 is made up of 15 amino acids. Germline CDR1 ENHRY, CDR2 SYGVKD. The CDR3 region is CAISRGGNSNQPQHF. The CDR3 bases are TGTGCCATCAGTCGGGGGGGCAATAGCAATCAGCCCCAGCATTTT.

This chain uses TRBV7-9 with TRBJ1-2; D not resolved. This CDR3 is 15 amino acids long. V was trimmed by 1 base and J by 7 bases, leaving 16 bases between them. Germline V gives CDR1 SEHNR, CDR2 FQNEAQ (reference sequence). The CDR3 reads CASSLGAAQVGGYTF. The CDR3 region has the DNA TGTGCCAGCAGCTTAGGGGCAGCGCAAGTTGGTGGCTACACCTTC.

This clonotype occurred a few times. CDR3 amino acids: CASSSTGPGTQYF. CDR3 nucleotide sequence: TGTGCCAGCAGTTCCACCGGACCAGGGACCCAGTACTTC. The J gene is TRBJ2-5, the V gene TRBV28; the D is unclear. The CDR3 loop spans 13 amino acids. Germline CDR1 and CDR2: MDHEN and SYDVKM. The V end lost 4 bases, the J end lost 7 bases, and 13 bases lay between the germline ends.

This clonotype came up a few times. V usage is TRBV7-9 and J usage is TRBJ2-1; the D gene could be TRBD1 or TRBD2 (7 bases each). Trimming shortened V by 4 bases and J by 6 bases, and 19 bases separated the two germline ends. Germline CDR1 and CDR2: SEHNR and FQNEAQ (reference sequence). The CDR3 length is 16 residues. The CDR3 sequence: CASSSRTGDYFNEQFF. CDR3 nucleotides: TGTGCCAGCAGCTCCCGAACAGGGGACTATTTCAATGAGCAGTTCTTC.

The CDR3 region has the DNA TGTGCCAGCAGCTTTAGTATGCCGAACACTGAAGCTTTCTTT. It codes for CASSFSMPNTEAFF. V and J are TRBV7-9 and TRBJ1-1, with no clear D. Germline lookup yields CDR1 SEHNR and CDR2 FQNEAQ (reference sequence). CDR3 size: 14 residues. V was shortened by 3 bases and J by 1 base, with 9 bases between the two germline ends.

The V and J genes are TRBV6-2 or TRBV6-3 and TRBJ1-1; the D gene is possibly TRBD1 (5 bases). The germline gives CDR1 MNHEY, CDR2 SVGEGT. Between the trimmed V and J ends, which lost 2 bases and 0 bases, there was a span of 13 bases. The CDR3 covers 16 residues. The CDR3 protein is CASSYRGGILNTEAFF. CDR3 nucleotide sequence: TGTGCCAGCAGTTACAGGGGTGGAATCCTGAACACTGAAGCTTTCTTT.

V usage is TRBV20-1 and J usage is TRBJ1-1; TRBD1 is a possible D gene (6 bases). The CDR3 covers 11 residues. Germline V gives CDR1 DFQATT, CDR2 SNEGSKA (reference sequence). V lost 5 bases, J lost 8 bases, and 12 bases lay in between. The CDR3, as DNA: TGCAGTGCTCCCGAGGGGGGGGAAGCTTTCTTT. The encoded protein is CSAPEGGEAFF.

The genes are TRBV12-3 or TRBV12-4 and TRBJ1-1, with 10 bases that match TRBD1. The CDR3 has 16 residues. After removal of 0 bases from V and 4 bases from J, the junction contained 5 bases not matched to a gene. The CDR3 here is CASSLAGTGVATEAFF. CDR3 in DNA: TGTGCCAGCAGTTTAGCGGGGACAGGGGTGGCCACTGAAGCTTTCTTT.

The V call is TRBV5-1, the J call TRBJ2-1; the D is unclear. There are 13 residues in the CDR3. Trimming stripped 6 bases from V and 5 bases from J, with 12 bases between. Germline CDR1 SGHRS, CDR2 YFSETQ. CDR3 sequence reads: CASKIRADNEQFF. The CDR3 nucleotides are TGCGCCAGCAAGATTAGGGCAGACAATGAGCAGTTCTTC.

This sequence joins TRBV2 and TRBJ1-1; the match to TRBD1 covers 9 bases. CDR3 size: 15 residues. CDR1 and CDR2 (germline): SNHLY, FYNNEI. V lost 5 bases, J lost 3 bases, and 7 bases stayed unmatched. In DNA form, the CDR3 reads TGTGCCAGCAGTCCCCGGACAGGGGATGACACTGAAGCTTTCTTT. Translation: CASSPRTGDDTEAFF.

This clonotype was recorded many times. This chain's CDR3 is CASSLDLYGYTF. Written as DNA, the CDR3 is TGTGCCAGCAGTTTGGACCTATATGGCTACACCTTC. The chain recombines TRBV7-2 with TRBJ1-2, with D uncertain. Germline CDR1 is SGHTA and CDR2 is FQGNSA. V was cut by 6 bases and J by 5 bases, with 10 bases left in between. The CDR3 consists of 12 residues.

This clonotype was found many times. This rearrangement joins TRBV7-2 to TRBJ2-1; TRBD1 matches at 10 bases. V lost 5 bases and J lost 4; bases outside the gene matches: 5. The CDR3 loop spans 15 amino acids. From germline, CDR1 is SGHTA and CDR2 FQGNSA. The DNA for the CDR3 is TGTGCCAGCAGCCGGGGGACAGGGGCTTACAATGAGCAGTTCTTC. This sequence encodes CASSRGTGAYNEQFF.

The DNA of the CDR3 is TGCAGTGCTATCCCTACTAGCGGGGGGGACGAATTGACAGATACGCAGTATTTT. This encodes CSAIPTSGGDELTDTQYF. The genes are TRBV20-1 and TRBJ2-3, with TRBD2 matching 13 bases. Looked up from germline, CDR1 is DFQATT and CDR2 is SNEGSKA (reference sequence). CDR3 length: 18 amino acids. The J segment lost 3 bases and the V segment lost 4 bases, leaving 13 bases of the junction unmatched.

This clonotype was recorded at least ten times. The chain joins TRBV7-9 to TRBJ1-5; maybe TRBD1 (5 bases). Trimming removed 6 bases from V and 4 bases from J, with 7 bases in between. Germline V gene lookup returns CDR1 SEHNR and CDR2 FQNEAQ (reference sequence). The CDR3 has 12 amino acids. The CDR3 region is CASSSGNQPQHF. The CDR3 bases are TGTGCCAGCAGTTCAGGGAATCAGCCCCAGCATTTT.

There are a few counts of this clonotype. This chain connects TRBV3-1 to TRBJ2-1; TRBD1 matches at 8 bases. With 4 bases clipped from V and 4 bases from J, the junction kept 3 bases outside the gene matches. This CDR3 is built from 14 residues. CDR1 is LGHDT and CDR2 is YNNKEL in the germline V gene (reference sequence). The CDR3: CASSRRTGYNEQFF. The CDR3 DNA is TGTGCCAGCAGCCGACGGACAGGGTACAATGAGCAGTTCTTC.

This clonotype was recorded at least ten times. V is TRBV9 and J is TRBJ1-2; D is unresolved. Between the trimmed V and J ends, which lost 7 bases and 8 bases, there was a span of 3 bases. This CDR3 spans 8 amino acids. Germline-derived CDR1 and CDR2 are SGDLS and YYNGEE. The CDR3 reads CASEGYTF. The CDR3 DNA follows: TGTGCCAGCGAAGGCTACACCTTC.

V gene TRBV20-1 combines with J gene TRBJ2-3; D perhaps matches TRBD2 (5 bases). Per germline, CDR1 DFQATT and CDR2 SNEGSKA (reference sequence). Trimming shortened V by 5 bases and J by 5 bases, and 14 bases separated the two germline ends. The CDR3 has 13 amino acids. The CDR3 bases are TGCAGTGCTCGGACTCCCAGTCAAGATACGCAGTATTTT. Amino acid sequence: CSARTPSQDTQYF.

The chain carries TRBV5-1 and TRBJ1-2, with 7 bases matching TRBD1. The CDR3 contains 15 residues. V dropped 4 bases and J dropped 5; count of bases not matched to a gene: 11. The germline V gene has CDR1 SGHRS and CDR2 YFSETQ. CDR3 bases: TGCGCCAGCAGCCTGGGGGGGACAGCGAGTTATGGCTACACCTTC. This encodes CASSLGGTASYGYTF.

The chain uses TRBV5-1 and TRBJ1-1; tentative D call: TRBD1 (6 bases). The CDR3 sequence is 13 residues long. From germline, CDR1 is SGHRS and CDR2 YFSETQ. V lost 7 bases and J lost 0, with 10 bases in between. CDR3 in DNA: TGCGCCAGCCAGGACAGCCTGAACACTGAAGCTTTCTTT. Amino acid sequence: CASQDSLNTEAFF.

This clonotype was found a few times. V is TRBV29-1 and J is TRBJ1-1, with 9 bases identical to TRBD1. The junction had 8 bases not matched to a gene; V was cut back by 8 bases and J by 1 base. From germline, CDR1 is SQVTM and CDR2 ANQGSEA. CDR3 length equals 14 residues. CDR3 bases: TGCAGCCTGGGGACAGGGCGATCGAACACTGAAGCTTTCTTT. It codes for CSLGTGRSNTEAFF.